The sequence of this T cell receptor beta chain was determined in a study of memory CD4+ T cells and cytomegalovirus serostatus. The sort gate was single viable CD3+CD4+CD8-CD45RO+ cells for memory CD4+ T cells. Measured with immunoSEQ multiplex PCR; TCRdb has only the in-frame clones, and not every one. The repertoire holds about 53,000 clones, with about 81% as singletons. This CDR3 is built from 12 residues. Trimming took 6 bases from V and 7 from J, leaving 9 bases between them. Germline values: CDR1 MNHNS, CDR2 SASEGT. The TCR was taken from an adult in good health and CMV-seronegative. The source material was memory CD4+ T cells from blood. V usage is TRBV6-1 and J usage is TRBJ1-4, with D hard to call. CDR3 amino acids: CASSPSLEKLFF. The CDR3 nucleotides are TGTGCCAGCAGCCCCTCTCTTGAAAAACTGTTTTTT.